The T cell receptor beta chain described here comes from a study of T cells in Graves' hyperthyroidism and ophthalmopathy (dated by TCRdb to about 2019). For context, the study as a whole: Peripheral blood was sampled at the time of initial diagnosis, prior to any treatment. The roughly 90 discovery patients were divided at random into training and test sets in a 7:3 ratio. After blood sampling, hyperthyroidism patients were treated with methimazole at a starting dose of 30 mg daily, and ophthalmopathy patients were treated with high-dose intravenous methylprednisolone. Prospective prediction of ophthalmopathy was tested in an independent validation cohort of about 19 hyperthyroidism patients and some 17 patients who later progressed to ophthalmopathy. The paper reports TCR Vbeta CDR3 sequencing of over 130 peripheral blood samples: 43 ophthalmopathy, around 80 hyperthyroidism and approximately 17 progressor patients. Thyroid tissue and blood T-cell repertoires from six Graves' hyperthyroidism patients were also compared in the study. To identify TCR V-J signatures that set the groups apart, the researchers used a discovery cohort of more than 95 patients, made up of 40 to 45 with Graves' ophthalmopathy and some 58 with stable Graves' hyperthyroidism. General study outcomes and caveats: Most expanded thyroid clonotypes (frequency above 0.001) were also found in blood, which suggests that blood repertoires may mirror thyroid immune responses. A 13 V-J signature model separated ophthalmopathy from stable hyperthyroidism, with around 88% sensitivity and just under 84% specificity in cross-validation and 80%/75% in testing. No statistical method was used to set the sample size in advance, and investigators knew the group allocation. During validation, the model predicted progression to ophthalmopathy a median of approximately 6.5 months ahead of onset, with almost 71% sensitivity and about 75% specificity.

TCR beta CDR3 regions were amplified from RNA transcripts. For the first round of RT-PCR on the TCR CDR3, the HTBI primer set was used together with the Qiagen OneStep RT-PCR kit. A second multiplex PCR round built the libraries, followed by size selection and purification. Sequencing of the libraries was done on an Illumina HiSeq2000 using paired-end 100 bp reads. Under the source paper's analysis protocol: Raw data were processed with SOAPnuke, discarding reads with adapters, uncalled bases, mean Phred below 15, or no exact constant-primer or identifier match. High-quality paired reads were merged with COPE v1.2.5, and unique nucleotide sequences were defined as clonotypes. MiTCR v1.1 was used to align clonotypes to the IMGT TRBV, TRBD and TRBJ reference segments. The analysis included only V-J combinations with a frequency above 0.0001, which together covered more than 99% of the repertoires. The TCS score was defined as F50 (clonal expansion) divided by E x V (chaos), with BLOSUM62-based TCRdist calculated between CDR3 peptides within each V-J. Welch's t-statistics and random forest reduced around 510 V-J features to roughly 13, which were used in a naive Bayes classifier (R e1071). TCRdb's own reprocessing of the public reads used fastp at Q25 and MiXCR and kept productive beta chains. Identical CDR3 proteins give one entry, which carries the most common genes and DNA. It is TCRdb's table, rather than the study itself, that gives the V and J calls and clone size. The sample data list 360,000 or so distinct CDR3 sequences, and around a sixth of these were observed just once. Around a sixth of the sample rests with the top ten.

Ophthalmopathy patients had moderately to severely active disease, with a Clinical Activity Score of 3 or more, a NOSPECS grade of 4 or more, and a disease duration of less than 3 months. Any patient with an uncontrolled infection, another autoimmune disease, pregnancy or lactation was excluded. Diagnoses were established on the basis of clinical symptoms, serum thyroxine and TRAb, thyroid ultrasound, and orbital computed tomography. PBMCs were isolated from 7.5 to 10 ml of fresh peripheral blood by Ficoll-Paque density gradient centrifugation. Trizol reagent was used to extract total RNA, and RNA quality was then checked on an Agilent 2100 Bioanalyzer. The CDR3 has 10 amino acids, counting the end cysteine and phenylalanine. Only the CDR3 part of the read is kept: 30 bases, read in frame from the first base. The CDR1 and CDR2 encoded by the germline V gene are SQVTM and ANQGSEA. This clonotype was recorded at least ten times. What antigen it recognizes has not been identified. Its ends do not fully match the called genes, so a read error is possible.

The sequence joins TRBV29-1 to TRBJ1-2; no D gene is confidently identified. This clonotype originated in a middle-aged woman with Graves' ophthalmopathy. Input material: blood. The CDR3 region reads CSVEGVGYTF. The DNA sequence reads TGCAGCGTAGAAGGTGTCGGCTACACCTTC.